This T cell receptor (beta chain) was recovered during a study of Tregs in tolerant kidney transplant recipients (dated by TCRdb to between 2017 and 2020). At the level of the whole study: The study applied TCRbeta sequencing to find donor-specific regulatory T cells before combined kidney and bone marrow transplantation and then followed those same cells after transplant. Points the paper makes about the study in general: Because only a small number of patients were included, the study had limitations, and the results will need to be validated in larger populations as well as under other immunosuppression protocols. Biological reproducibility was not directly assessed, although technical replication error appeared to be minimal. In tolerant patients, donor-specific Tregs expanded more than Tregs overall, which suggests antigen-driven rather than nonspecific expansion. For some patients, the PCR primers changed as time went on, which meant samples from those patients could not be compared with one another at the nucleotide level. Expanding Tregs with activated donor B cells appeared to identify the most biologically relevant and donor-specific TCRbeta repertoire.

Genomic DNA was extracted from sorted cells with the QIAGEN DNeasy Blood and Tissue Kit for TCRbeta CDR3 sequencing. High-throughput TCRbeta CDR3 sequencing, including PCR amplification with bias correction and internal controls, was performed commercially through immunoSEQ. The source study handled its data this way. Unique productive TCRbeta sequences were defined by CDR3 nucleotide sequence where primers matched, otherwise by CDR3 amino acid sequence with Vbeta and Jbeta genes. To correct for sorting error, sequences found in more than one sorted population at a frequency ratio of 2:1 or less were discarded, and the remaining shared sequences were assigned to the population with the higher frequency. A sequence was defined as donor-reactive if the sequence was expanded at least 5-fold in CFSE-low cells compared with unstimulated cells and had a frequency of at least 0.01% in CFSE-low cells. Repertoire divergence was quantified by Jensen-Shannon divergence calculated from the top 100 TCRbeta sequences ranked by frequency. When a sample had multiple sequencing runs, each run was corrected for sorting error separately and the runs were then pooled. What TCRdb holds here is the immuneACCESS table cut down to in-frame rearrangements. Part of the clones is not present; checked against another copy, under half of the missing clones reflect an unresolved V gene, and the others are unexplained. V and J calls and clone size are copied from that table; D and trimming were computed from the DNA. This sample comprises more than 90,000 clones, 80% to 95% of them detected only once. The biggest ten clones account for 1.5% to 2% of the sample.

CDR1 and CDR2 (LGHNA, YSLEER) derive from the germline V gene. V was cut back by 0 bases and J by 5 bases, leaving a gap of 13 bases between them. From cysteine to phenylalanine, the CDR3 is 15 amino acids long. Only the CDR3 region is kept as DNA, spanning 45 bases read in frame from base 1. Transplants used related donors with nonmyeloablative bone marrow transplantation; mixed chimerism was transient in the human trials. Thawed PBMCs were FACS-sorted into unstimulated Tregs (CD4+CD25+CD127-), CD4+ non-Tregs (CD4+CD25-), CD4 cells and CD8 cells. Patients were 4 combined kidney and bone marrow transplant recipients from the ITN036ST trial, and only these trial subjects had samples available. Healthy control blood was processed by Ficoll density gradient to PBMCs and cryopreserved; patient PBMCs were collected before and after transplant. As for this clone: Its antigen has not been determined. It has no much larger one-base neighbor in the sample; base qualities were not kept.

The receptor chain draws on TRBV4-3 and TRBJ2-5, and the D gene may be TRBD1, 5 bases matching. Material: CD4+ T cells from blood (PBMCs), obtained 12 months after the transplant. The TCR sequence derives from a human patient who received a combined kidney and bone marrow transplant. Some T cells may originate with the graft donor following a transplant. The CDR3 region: CASSQEAGYGETQYF. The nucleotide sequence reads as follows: TGCGCCAGCAGCCAAGAGGCAGGGTATGGTGAGACCCAGTACTTC.